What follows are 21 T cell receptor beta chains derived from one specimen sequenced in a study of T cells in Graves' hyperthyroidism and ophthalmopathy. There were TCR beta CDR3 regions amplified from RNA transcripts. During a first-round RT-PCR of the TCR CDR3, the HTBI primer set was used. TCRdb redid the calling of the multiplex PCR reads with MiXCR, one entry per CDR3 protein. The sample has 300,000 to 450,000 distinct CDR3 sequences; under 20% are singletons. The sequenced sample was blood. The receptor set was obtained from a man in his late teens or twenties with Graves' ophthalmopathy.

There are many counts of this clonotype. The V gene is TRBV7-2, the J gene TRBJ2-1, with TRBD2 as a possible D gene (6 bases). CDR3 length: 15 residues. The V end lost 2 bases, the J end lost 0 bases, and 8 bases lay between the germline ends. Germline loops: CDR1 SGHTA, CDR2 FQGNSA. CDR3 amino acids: CASSLLAASYNEQFF. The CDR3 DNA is TGTGCCAGCAGCTTATTAGCGGCCTCCTACAATGAGCAGTTCTTC. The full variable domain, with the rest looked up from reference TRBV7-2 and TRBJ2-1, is GAGVSQSPSNKVTEKGKDVELRCDPISGHTALYWYRQSLGQGLEFLIYFQGNSAPDKSGLPSDRFSAERTGGSVSTLTIQRTQQEDSAVYLCASSLLAASYNEQFFGPGTRLTVL.

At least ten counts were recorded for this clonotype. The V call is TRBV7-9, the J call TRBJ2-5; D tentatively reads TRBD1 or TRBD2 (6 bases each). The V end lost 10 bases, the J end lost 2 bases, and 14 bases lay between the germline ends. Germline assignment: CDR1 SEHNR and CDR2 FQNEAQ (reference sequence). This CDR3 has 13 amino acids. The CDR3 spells CATGGRGQETQYF. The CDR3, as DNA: TGTGCCACCGGGGGCAGGGGTCAAGAGACCCAGTACTTC. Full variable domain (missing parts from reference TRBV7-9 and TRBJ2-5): DTGVSQNPRHKITKRGQNVTFRCDPISEHNRLYWYRQTLGQGPEFLTYFQNEAQLEKSRLLSDRFSAERPKGSFSTLEIQRTEQGDSAMYLCATGGRGQETQYFGPGTRLLVL.

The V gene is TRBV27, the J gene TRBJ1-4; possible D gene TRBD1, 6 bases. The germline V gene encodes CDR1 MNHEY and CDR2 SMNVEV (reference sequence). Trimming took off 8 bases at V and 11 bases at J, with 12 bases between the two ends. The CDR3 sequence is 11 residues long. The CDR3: CASRSQGKLFF. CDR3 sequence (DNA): TGTGCCAGCCGATCGCAGGGGAAACTGTTTTTT.

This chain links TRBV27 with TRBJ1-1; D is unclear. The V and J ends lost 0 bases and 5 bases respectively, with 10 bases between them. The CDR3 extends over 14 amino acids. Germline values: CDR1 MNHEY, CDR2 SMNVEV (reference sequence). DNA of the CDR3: TGTGCCAGCAGTTTATCGGTTTCAAGGACTGAAGCTTTCTTT. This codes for CASSLSVSRTEAFF.

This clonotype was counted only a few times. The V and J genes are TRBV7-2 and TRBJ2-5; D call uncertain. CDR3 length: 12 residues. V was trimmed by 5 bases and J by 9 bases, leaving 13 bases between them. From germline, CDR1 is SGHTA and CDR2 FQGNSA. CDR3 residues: CASSLEGPPQYF. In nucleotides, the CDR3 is TGTGCCAGCAGCCTGGAAGGACCCCCCCAGTACTTC.

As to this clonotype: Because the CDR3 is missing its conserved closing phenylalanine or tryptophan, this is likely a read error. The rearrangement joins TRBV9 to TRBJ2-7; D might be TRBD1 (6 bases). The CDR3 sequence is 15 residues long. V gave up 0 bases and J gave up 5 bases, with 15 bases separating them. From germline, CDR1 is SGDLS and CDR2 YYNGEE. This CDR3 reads CASSVGGGQEHEQYL. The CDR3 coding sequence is TGTGCCAGCAGCGTAGGAGGGGGACAAGAGCACGAGCAGTACCTC.

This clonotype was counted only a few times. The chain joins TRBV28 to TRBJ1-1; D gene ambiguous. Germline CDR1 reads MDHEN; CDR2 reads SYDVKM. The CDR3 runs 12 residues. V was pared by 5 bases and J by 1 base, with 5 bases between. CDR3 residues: CASSKANTEAFF. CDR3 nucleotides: TGTGCCAGCAGTAAGGCGAACACTGAAGCTTTCTTT.

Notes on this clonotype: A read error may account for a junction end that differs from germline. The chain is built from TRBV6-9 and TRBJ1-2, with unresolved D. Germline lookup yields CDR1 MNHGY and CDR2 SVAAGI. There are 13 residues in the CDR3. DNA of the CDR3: TGTGCCAGCAGTTACGGACTGACCTATGGCTACGCCTTC. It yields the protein CASSYGLTYGYAF.

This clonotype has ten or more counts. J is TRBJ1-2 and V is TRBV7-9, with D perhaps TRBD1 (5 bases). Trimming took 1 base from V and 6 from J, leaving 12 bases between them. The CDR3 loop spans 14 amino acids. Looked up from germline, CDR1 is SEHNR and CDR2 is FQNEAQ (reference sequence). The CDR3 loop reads CASSLVGALHGYTF. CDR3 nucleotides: TGTGCCAGCAGCTTAGTCGGGGCGTTGCATGGCTACACCTTC.

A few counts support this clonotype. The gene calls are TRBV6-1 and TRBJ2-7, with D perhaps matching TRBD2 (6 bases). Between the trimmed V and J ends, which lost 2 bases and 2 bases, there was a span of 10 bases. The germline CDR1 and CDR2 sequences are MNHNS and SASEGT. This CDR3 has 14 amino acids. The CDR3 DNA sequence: TGTGCCAGCAGTGAATTCGGGGGTCCCTACGAGCAGTACTTC. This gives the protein CASSEFGGPYEQYF.

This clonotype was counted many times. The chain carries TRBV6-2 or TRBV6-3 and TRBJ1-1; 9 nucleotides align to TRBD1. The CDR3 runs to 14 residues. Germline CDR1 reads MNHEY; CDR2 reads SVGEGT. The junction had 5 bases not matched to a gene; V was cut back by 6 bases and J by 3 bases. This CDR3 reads CASSFTGGYTEAFF. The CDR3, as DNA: TGTGCCAGCAGCTTTACAGGGGGCTACACTGAAGCTTTCTTT.

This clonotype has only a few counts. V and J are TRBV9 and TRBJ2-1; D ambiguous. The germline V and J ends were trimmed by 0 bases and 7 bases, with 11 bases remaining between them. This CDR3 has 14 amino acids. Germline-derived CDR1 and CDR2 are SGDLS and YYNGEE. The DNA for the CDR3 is TGTGCCAGCAGCGTAGCGGACGGCCGAAATGAGCAGTTCTTC. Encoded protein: CASSVADGRNEQFF.

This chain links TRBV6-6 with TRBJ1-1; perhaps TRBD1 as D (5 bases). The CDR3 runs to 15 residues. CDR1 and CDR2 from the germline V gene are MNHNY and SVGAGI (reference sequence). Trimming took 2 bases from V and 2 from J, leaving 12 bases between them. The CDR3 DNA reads TGTGCCAGCAGTTACGAGGGACCCCTCAACACTGAAGCTTTCTTT. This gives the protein CASSYEGPLNTEAFF.

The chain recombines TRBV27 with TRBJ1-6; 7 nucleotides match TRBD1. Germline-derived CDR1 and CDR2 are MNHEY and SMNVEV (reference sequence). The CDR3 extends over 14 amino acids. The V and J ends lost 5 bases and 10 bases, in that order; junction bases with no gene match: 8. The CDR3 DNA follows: TGTGCCAGCAGTCCTCGACAGGGTTACTCACCCCTCCACTTT. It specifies CASSPRQGYSPLHF.

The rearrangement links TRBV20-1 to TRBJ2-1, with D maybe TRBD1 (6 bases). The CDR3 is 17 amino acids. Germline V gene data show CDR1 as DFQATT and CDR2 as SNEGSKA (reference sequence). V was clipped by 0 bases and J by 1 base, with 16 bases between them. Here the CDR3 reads CSARDFLDQGSYNEQFF. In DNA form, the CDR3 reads TGCAGTGCTAGAGATTTCTTGGACCAGGGGTCCTACAATGAGCAGTTCTTC.

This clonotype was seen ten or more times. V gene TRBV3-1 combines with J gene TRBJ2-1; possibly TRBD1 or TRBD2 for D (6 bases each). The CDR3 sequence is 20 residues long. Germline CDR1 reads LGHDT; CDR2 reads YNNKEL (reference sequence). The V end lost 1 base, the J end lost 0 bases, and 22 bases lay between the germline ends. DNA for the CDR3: TGTGCCAGCAGCCAAGGTTTTGGCGGAGGGGGAACTAGCTCCTACAATGAGCAGTTCTTC. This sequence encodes CASSQGFGGGGTSSYNEQFF.

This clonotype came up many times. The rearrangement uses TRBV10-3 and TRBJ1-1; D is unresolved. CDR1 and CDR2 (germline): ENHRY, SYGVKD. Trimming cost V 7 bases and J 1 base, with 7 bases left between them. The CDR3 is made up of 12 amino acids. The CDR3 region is CAITAGNTEAFF. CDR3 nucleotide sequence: TGTGCCATCACGGCGGGGAACACTGAAGCTTTCTTT.

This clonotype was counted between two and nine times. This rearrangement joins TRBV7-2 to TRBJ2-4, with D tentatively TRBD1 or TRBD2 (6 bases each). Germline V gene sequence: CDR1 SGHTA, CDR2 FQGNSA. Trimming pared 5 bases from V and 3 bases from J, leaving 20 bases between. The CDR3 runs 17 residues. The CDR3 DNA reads TGTGCCAGCAGCCCGAGGGACGGGGGCTGGGGCAAAAACATTCAGTACTTC. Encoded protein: CASSPRDGGWGKNIQYF. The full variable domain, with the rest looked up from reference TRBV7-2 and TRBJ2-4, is GAGVSQSPSNKVTEKGKDVELRCDPISGHTALYWYRQSLGQGLEFLIYFQGNSAPDKSGLPSDRFSAERTGGSVSTLTIQRTQQEDSAVYLCASSPRDGGWGKNIQYFGAGTRLSVL.

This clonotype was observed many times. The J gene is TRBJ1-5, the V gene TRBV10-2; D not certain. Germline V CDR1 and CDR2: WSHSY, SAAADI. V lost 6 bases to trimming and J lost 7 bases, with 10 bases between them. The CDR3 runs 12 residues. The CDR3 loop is CASSAWRQPQHF. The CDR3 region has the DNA TGCGCCAGCAGCGCGTGGCGGCAGCCCCAGCATTTT.

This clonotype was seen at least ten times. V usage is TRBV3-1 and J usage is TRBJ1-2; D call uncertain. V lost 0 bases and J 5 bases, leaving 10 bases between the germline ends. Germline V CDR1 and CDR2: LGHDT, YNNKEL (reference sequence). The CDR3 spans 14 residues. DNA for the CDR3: TGTGCCAGCAGCCAAGATGGAGGAGAGTATGGCTACACCTTC. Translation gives CASSQDGGEYGYTF. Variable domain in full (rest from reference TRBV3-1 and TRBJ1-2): DTAVSQTPKYLVTQMGNDKSIKCEQNLGHDTMYWYKQDSKKFLKIMFSYNNKELIINETVPNRFSPKSPDKAHLNLHINSLELGDSAVYFCASSQDGGEYGYTFGSGTRLTVV.

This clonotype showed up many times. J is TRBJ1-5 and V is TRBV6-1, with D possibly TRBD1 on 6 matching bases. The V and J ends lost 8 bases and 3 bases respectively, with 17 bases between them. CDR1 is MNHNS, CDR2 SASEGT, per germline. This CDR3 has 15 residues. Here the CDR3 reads CASHRDRLVNQPQHF. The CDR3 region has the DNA TGTGCCAGCCATCGCGACAGGCTGGTCAATCAGCCCCAGCATTTT.